This TCR beta chain was observed in a study of blood T cell repertoires in COVID-19. In the study overall: Some COVID-19 samples were acute and others convalescent; all came from the United States, Italy and Spain. PBMCs, B-cell-depleted T cells, or T cells were the source of the cDNA or gDNA that made up the material.

Authors' methods: It was from reference gene primer amplification that nucleated cell counts were estimated. Sequencing was performed with immunoSEQ multiplex PCR; in TCRdb, only in-frame clones are kept and a portion is missing. V and J calls and clone size come straight from that table; D and trimming were deduced from the DNA. Of around 180,000 clones in the sample, approximately 80% were seen once. The germline V gene has CDR1 WNHNN and CDR2 SYGVQD (reference sequence). This CDR3 contains 13 residues. The V gene end was trimmed by 7 bases and the J gene end by 5 bases; junction bases not matched to a gene: 3.

Sequencing was done on a sample of peripheral blood. This receptor was identified in a human donor in a cohort sampled during active COVID-19. V gene TRBV10-1 combines with J gene TRBJ2-3, with 10 nucleotides matching TRBD2. CDR3 sequence (DNA): TGCGCCAGCATGGTAGCGGGGGGAGATACGCAGTATTTT. Protein: CASMVAGGDTQYF.